The 21 T cell receptor beta chains below come from one sample, sequenced in a study of T cell repertoires in cytomegalovirus infection. One entry per CDR3 protein results from TCRdb running MiXCR on the reads. This table holds under 800,000 distinct CDR3 sequences, 24% found once. The specimen was CD8+ T cells from PBMCs. Every receptor here comes from a human donor in good health (CMV status not recorded). Some clones in this sample may be carry-over from other donors' samples.

The V call is TRBV7-6, the J call TRBJ2-2; no firm D call. Per the germline V gene, CDR1 is SGHVS and CDR2 is FNYEAQ. V was clipped by 2 bases and J by 6 bases, with 16 bases between them. This CDR3 contains 16 residues. The CDR3 reads CASSLTGFNGAGELFF. The CDR3 DNA sequence: TGTGCCAGCAGCTTAACCGGATTTAATGGAGCCGGGGAGCTGTTTTTT.

J is TRBJ1-1 and V is TRBV18; D not certain. Trimming took off 6 bases at V and 1 base at J, with 12 bases between the two ends. Germline assignment: CDR1 KGHSH and CDR2 LQKENI. The CDR3 covers 14 residues. The chain's CDR3 is CASSQRRTNTEAFF. As DNA, the CDR3 is TGTGCCAGCTCCCAACGTCGAACGAACACTGAAGCTTTCTTT.

This clonotype turned up a few times. The chain employs TRBV28 and TRBJ2-4; 7 bases match TRBD1. CDR1 and CDR2 from the germline V gene are MDHEN and SYDVKM. Trimming removed 5 bases from V and 10 bases from J; junction bases left unmatched: 8. The CDR3 length is 13 residues. The CDR3 nucleotides are TGTGCCAGCAGTCTTCAGGGGGAAGGGATTCAGTACTTC. Protein product: CASSLQGEGIQYF.

The sample holds a few counts of this clonotype. This chain links TRBV7-9 with TRBJ2-1; TRBD1 is a possible D gene (9 bases). This CDR3 is built from 15 residues. Deletions cut 8 bases from V and 8 bases from J, with 22 bases between. Germline V gene sequence: CDR1 SEHNR, CDR2 FQNEAQ (reference sequence). The CDR3 coding sequence is TGTGCCAGCGTTAGCGGGACAGGGAGGCAGGATGAGCAGTTCTTC. It codes for CASVSGTGRQDEQFF.

This clonotype occurred a few times. The chain is built from TRBV29-1 and TRBJ2-7; 9 bases agree with TRBD1. There are 12 residues in the CDR3. Germline CDR1 is SQVTM and CDR2 is ANQGSEA. The junction had 3 bases not matched to a gene; V was cut back by 4 bases and J by 5 bases. The CDR3 sequence: CSVAGQGNEQYV. For the CDR3, the DNA is TGCAGCGTTGCGGGACAGGGTAACGAGCAGTACGTC.

The CDR3 here is CASTRVLLYEQYV. The DNA of the CDR3 is TGTGCCAGCACCCGGGTCCTCCTTTACGAGCAGTACGTC. The genes are TRBV7-9 and TRBJ2-7; D remains ambiguous. The germline CDR1 and CDR2 sequences are SEHNR and FQNEAQ (reference sequence). CDR3 size: 13 residues. V dropped 7 bases and J dropped 4 bases, with 14 bases sitting between them.

This clonotype was counted many times. The gene calls are TRBV7-4 and TRBJ1-5, with D maybe TRBD1 (5 bases). CDR3 size: 15 residues. From germline, CDR1 is SGHVT and CDR2 SQSDAQ. V gave up 7 bases and J gave up 6 bases, with 19 bases separating them. This chain's CDR3 is CASILLQTDGQPQHF. For the CDR3, the DNA is TGTGCCAGCATCCTCCTTCAGACAGACGGTCAGCCCCAGCATTTT. The full variable domain, completed using reference TRBV7-4 and TRBJ1-5, is GAGVSQSPRYKVAKRGRDVALRCDSISGHVTLYWYRQTLGQGSEVLTYSQSDAQRDKSGRPSGRFSAERPERSVSTLKIQRTEQGDSAVYLCASILLQTDGQPQHFGDGTRLSIL.

V usage is TRBV2 and J usage is TRBJ2-1; 7 nucleotides align to TRBD1. There are 16 residues in the CDR3. The V segment lost 4 bases and the J segment 5 bases; nucleotides outside the gene matches: 11. Germline V lookup: CDR1 SNHLY, CDR2 FYNNEI. In DNA, the CDR3 is TGTGCCAGCAGTGTAGAGGGGGCCCCCTTAGACAATGAGCAGTTCTTC. Its translation: CASSVEGAPLDNEQFF. Drawing the rest from reference TRBV2 and TRBJ2-1, the complete variable domain is EPEVTQTPSHQVTQMGQEVILRCVPISNHLYFYWYRQILGQKVEFLVSFYNNEISEKSEIFDDQFSVERPDGSNFTLKIRSTKLEDSAMYFCASSVEGAPLDNEQFFGPGTRLTVL.

The chain recombines TRBV15 with TRBJ2-1; possible D gene TRBD1, 5 bases. CDR3 length equals 12 residues. Germline CDR1 reads LNHNV; CDR2 reads YYDKDF (reference sequence). Trimming removed 0 bases from V and 12 bases from J, with 9 bases in between. The CDR3 here is CATSREGAGQFF. CDR3 DNA: TGTGCCACCAGCAGAGAAGGGGCCGGGCAGTTCTTC.

The chain has TRBV9 and TRBJ1-5, with a weak D call TRBD1 (6 bases). This CDR3 has 15 residues. The V and J ends lost 5 bases and 5 bases respectively, with 17 bases between them. CDR1 is SGDLS and CDR2 is YYNGEE in the germline V gene. CDR3 in DNA: TGTGCCAGCAGTTATACCGGGACACTCGATCAGCCCCAGCATTTT. Translation: CASSYTGTLDQPQHF.

The CDR3 sequence: CASRKSQPQHF. Written as DNA, the CDR3 is TGTGCCAGCAGAAAGTCTCAGCCCCAGCATTTT. The V and J genes are TRBV28 and TRBJ1-5; D gene ambiguous. V was cut by 6 bases and J by 6 bases, with 6 bases left in between. This CDR3 comprises 11 residues. From germline, CDR1 is MDHEN and CDR2 SYDVKM.

This chain uses TRBV2 with TRBJ2-7, with D possibly TRBD2 on 6 matching bases. With 6 bases removed from V and 5 bases from J, the gap between germline ends came to 17 bases. The CDR3 has 14 residues. CDR1 and CDR2 from the germline V gene are SNHLY and FYNNEI. CDR3 sequence reads: CASSETRDLNEQYF. The CDR3 DNA follows: TGTGCCAGCAGCGAAACCCGGGACTTAAACGAGCAGTACTTC.

V usage is TRBV6-5 and J usage is TRBJ1-1, with 10 bases aligning to TRBD1. V shed 6 bases, J shed 0 bases, and the junction held 4 bases outside the gene matches. The CDR3 spans 15 residues. Germline lookup yields CDR1 MNHEY and CDR2 SVGAGI. This CDR3 is CASSRDRGLNTEAFF. DNA for the CDR3: TGTGCCAGCAGCCGGGACAGGGGACTGAACACTGAAGCTTTCTTT.

This clonotype turned up a few times. This chain joins TRBV5-1 and TRBJ1-6, with 7 positions matching TRBD1. Unmatched junction bases numbered 6, after V lost 4 bases and J lost 8 bases. This CDR3 has 14 residues. CDR1 and CDR2 from the germline V gene are SGHRS and YFSETQ. The CDR3 DNA follows: TGCGCCAGCAGCCCGGGGACAGAAGATTCACCCCTCCACTTT. Amino acids: CASSPGTEDSPLHF.

This clonotype came up many times. The chain carries TRBV12-3 or TRBV12-4 and TRBJ2-5; TRBD1 matches 8 bases. The V gene end was trimmed by 1 base and the J gene end by 2 bases; junction bases not matched to a gene: 6. The CDR3 is 16 residues long. The CDR3 DNA sequence: TGTGCCAGCAGTTTAGGTGTTAGGGACAGGCAAGAGACCCAGTACTTC. This codes for CASSLGVRDRQETQYF.

This clonotype appeared many times. The chain employs TRBV12-5 and TRBJ1-1; D possibly corresponds to TRBD1 (6 bases). V was trimmed by 0 bases and J by 2 bases, leaving 19 bases between them. Per germline, CDR1 LGHNT and CDR2 FRNRAP. This CDR3 comprises 18 residues. The CDR3 spells CASGLVRSERDINTEAFF. CDR3 nucleotides: TGTGCTAGTGGTTTGGTCCGTTCCGAGAGGGACATTAACACTGAAGCTTTCTTT. Full variable domain (missing parts from reference TRBV12-5 and TRBJ1-1): DARVTQTPRHKVTEMGQEVTMRCQPILGHNTVFWYRQTMMQGLELLAYFRNRAPLDDSGMPKDRFSAEMPDATLATLKIQPSEPRDSAVYFCASGLVRSERDINTEAFFGQGTRLTVV.

This clonotype has a handful of counts. The chain is built from TRBV11-3 and TRBJ1-3, with 7 bases matching TRBD1. Germline trimming cut 3 bases from V and 0 bases from J; bases unmatched to any gene: 20. This CDR3 region has 21 residues. Germline loops: CDR1 SGHNT, CDR2 YENEEA. CDR3 sequence (DNA): TGTGCCAGCAGCTTCAGACGACCTGAGCCTGGGACAGTGAGCTCTGGAAACACCATATATTTT. It codes for CASSFRRPEPGTVSSGNTIYF.

This clonotype was seen repeatedly, ten times or more. The V call is TRBV28, the J call TRBJ2-7, with D possibly TRBD1 on 5 matching bases. This CDR3 spans 12 amino acids. Trimming took off 6 bases at V and 4 bases at J, with 10 bases between the two ends. CDR1 and CDR2 (germline): MDHEN, SYDVKM. CDR3 sequence: CASSHDRYEQYF. CDR3 nucleotides: TGTGCCAGCAGCCACGACAGATACGAGCAGTACTTC.

This clonotype was found a few times. The chain carries TRBV6-8 and TRBJ2-2; 7 bases match TRBD2. The CDR3 has 16 residues. J lost 3 bases, V lost 0 bases, and 4 bases had no gene match. CDR1 and CDR2 (germline): MNHGY, SAAAGT. The CDR3 protein is CASSYSGGIDTGELFF. In nucleotides, the CDR3 is TGTGCCAGCAGTTACTCCGGGGGGATAGACACCGGGGAGCTGTTTTTT.

This clonotype showed up just once. The chain recombines TRBV6-2 or TRBV6-3 with TRBJ2-7; D might be TRBD1 or TRBD2, each matching 5 bases. The germline CDR1 and CDR2 sequences are MNHEY and SVGEGT. The CDR3 covers 14 residues. V was trimmed by 2 bases and J by 5 bases, leaving 13 bases between them. Written as DNA, the CDR3 is TGTGCCAGCAGTTACGTCGGGACCCCCCACGAGCAGTACGTC. This gives the protein CASSYVGTPHEQYV.

There are a few counts of this clonotype. The genes are TRBV2 and TRBJ1-4; D is ambiguous. The CDR3 has 14 amino acids. Per the germline V gene, CDR1 is SNHLY and CDR2 is FYNNEI. Trimming shortened V by 4 bases and J by 4 bases, and 10 bases separated the two germline ends. Here the CDR3 DNA reads TGTGCCAGCAGTGGACGAAATCATAATGAAAAACTGTTTTTT. It is translated as CASSGRNHNEKLFF.